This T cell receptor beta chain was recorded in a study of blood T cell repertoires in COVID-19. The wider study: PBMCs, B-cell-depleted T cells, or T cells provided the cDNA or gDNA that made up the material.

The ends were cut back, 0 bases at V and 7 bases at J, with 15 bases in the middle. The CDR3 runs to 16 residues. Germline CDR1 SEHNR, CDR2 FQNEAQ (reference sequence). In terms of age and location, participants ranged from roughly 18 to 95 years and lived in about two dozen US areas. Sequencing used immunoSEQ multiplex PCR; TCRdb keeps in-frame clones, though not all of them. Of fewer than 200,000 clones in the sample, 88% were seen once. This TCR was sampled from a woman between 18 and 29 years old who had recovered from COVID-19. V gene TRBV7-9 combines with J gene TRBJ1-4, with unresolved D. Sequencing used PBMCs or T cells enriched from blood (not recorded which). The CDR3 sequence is CASSLATDYATEKLFF. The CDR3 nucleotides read TGTGCCAGCAGCTTAGCCACAGACTACGCAACTGAAAAACTGTTTTTT.